This TCR beta chain is from a study of T cells in Graves' hyperthyroidism and ophthalmopathy. The trim removed 5 bases at V and 3 bases at J, leaving 13 bases unmatched. CDR1 and CDR2 from the germline V gene are SGHVS and FNYEAQ. CDR3 size: 16 residues. Authors of the study amplified TCR beta CDR3 regions from RNA transcripts. The HTBI set primed first-round TCR CDR3 RT-PCR. TCRdb itself ran the multiplex PCR reads through MiXCR, one entry per CDR3 protein. Of hundreds of thousands of distinct CDR3 sequences listed, approximately 15% are singletons. This clonotype was found many times. The rearrangement links TRBV7-6 to TRBJ2-7; 7 positions match TRBD1. This TCR was recovered from a woman in her forties or fifties with Graves' ophthalmopathy. The specimen was blood. CDR3 loop: CASSKGTGTVNYEQYF. The CDR3 DNA reads TGTGCCAGCAGCAAAGGAACCGGGACAGTAAACTACGAGCAGTACTTC.